These 23 T cell receptor beta chains originate from one sample sequenced in a study of T cell responses to AZD1222 COVID-19 vaccine. This table comes from immunoSEQ multiplex PCR, and its TCRdb copy is limited to in-frame clones, with some not included. The sample shows 100,000 to 150,000 clones, 75% to 95% of them seen only once. Specimen: peripheral blood, collected on day 0 of AZD1222 vaccination. The receptors originated from an adult in good health.

In this sample, this clone turned up once. The J gene is TRBJ2-3, the V gene TRBV19; no clear D gene. Germline CDR1 and CDR2: LNHDA and SQIVND (reference sequence). V was cut by 1 base and J by 1 base, with 9 bases left in between. The CDR3 is made up of 15 amino acids. Here the CDR3 reads CASSIAGTGTDTQYF. The CDR3 DNA reads as TGTGCCAGTAGTATAGCCGGCACGGGCACAGATACGCAGTATTTT.

The chain couples TRBV19 to TRBJ2-7; D may be TRBD2 (5 bases). Germline CDR1 reads LNHDA; CDR2 reads SQIVND (reference sequence). The ends were cut back, 6 bases at V and 0 bases at J, with 6 bases in the middle. The CDR3 has 12 residues. The CDR3 protein is CASSGNSYEQYF. The CDR3 DNA follows: TGTGCCAGTAGCGGGAACTCCTACGAGCAGTACTTC.

This clone has only a few counts. The V call is TRBV4-2, the J call TRBJ2-2; TRBD1 matches 7 bases. V lost 2 bases, J lost 0 bases, and 6 bases stayed unmatched. Germline loops: CDR1 LGHNA, CDR2 YNFKEQ. The CDR3 spans 17 residues. The CDR3 nucleotides are TGTGCCAGCAGCCAATATCTCGGGACAGCGAACACCGGGGAGCTGTTTTTT. It yields the protein CASSQYLGTANTGELFF.

The gene calls are TRBV28 and TRBJ1-5; D perhaps matches TRBD1 (6 bases). V gave up 6 bases and J gave up 4 bases, with 16 bases separating them. The CDR3 sequence is 15 residues long. Germline loops: CDR1 MDHEN, CDR2 SYDVKM. CDR3 nucleotide sequence: TGTGCCAGCAGAAGTTTTCGGGGGGCAAATCAGCCCCAGCATTTT. This gives the protein CASRSFRGANQPQHF.

The V call is TRBV7-2, the J call TRBJ1-1; D is ambiguous. Between the trimmed V and J ends, which lost 8 bases and 7 bases, there was a span of 8 bases. Germline CDR1 reads SGHTA; CDR2 reads FQGNSA. This CDR3 contains 10 residues. The CDR3 here is CASQAGEAFF. CDR3 bases: TGTGCCAGCCAGGCGGGTGAAGCTTTCTTT.

The chain recombines TRBV6-5 with TRBJ1-6; 10 bases are a match to TRBD1. Per the germline V gene, CDR1 is MNHEY and CDR2 is SVGAGI. V trimming: 6 bases; J trimming: 8 bases; junction bases outside the gene matches: 4. This CDR3 spans 14 amino acids. The CDR3: CASRTTGGHSPLHF. CDR3 in DNA: TGTGCCAGCAGAACGACAGGGGGCCATTCACCCCTCCACTTT.

The V gene is TRBV6-5, the J gene TRBJ1-1; 9 bases are shared with TRBD1. Germline V lookup: CDR1 MNHEY, CDR2 SVGAGI. The CDR3 runs to 13 residues. With V trimmed by 6 bases and J by 4 bases, 3 bases remained unmatched. This chain's CDR3 is CASRSGQGTEAFF. CDR3 nucleotide sequence: TGTGCCAGCAGATCGGGACAGGGCACTGAAGCTTTCTTT.

This chain connects TRBV28 to TRBJ1-1; 12 nucleotides align to TRBD1. Germline loops: CDR1 MDHEN, CDR2 SYDVKM. V was clipped by 7 bases and J by 1 base; unmatched bases: 10. This CDR3 contains 17 residues. The CDR3 region is CASTPGTGGLGNTEAFF. CDR3 sequence (DNA): TGTGCCAGCACCCCCGGGACAGGGGGCCTCGGGAACACTGAAGCTTTCTTT.

J is TRBJ2-5 and V is TRBV7-2; the match to TRBD2 covers 7 bases. Trimming cost V 7 bases and J 7 bases; bases outside gene matches: 12. This CDR3 contains 14 residues. Germline CDR1 and CDR2: SGHTA and FQGNSA. In DNA form, the CDR3 reads TGTGCCAGCAACCTCGTAGCGGGTGGGACGACCCAGTACTTC. It encodes CASNLVAGGTTQYF.

V usage is TRBV6-1 and J usage is TRBJ2-7; TRBD2 matches at 13 bases. With V trimmed by 1 base and J by 7 bases, 7 bases remained unmatched. Germline V lookup: CDR1 MNHNS, CDR2 SASEGT. CDR3 length equals 16 residues. CDR3: CASSEGGLAGSLEQYF. The CDR3 DNA follows: TGTGCCAGCAGTGAAGGGGGACTAGCGGGATCTCTAGAGCAGTACTTC.

This sequence joins TRBV5-1 and TRBJ2-7; tentatively, D is TRBD1 (6 bases). This CDR3 is built from 15 residues. The ends were cut back, 4 bases at V and 3 bases at J, with 17 bases in the middle. Germline V gene lookup returns CDR1 SGHRS and CDR2 YFSETQ. The DNA for the CDR3 is TGCGCCAGCAGCACGACAGGACCGCCCGTCTACGAGCAGTACTTC. Its protein product is CASSTTGPPVYEQYF.

The genes are TRBV19 and TRBJ2-2; a weak D match, TRBD2 (5 bases). Per germline, CDR1 LNHDA and CDR2 SQIVND (reference sequence). The CDR3 totals 15 residues. V was shortened by 6 bases and J by 5 bases, with 16 bases between the two germline ends. CDR3 loop: CASRLIGGGTGELFF. In DNA, the CDR3 is TGTGCCAGTAGACTTATCGGAGGCGGGACCGGGGAGCTGTTTTTT.

This clone was counted a few times. V gene TRBV19 combines with J gene TRBJ2-1, with 8 bases lining up with TRBD2. Looked up from germline, CDR1 is LNHDA and CDR2 is SQIVND (reference sequence). V was clipped by 5 bases and J by 8 bases; unmatched bases: 11. The CDR3 spans 15 residues. CDR3 coding DNA: TGTGCCAGTAGTTCCCCGGGAGGGCCCAACGATGAGCAGTTCTTC. Its translation is CASSSPGGPNDEQFF.

This chain connects TRBV18 to TRBJ2-1, with D maybe TRBD1 (6 bases). V lost 3 bases and J lost 12, with 18 bases in between. Per the germline V gene, CDR1 is KGHSH and CDR2 is LQKENI. The CDR3 sequence is 14 residues long. The CDR3 DNA follows: TGTGCCAGCTCACCTGCCAATACAGGGAGTGGGCAGTTCTTC. Its protein product is CASSPANTGSGQFF.

This chain joins TRBV7-9 and TRBJ2-1; 10 bases are a match to TRBD2. The CDR3 is 16 amino acids. Germline lookup yields CDR1 SEHNR and CDR2 FQNEAQ (reference sequence). V trimming: 5 bases; J trimming: 6 bases; junction bases outside the gene matches: 10. CDR3 sequence: CASSLRSSGRGNEQFF. The CDR3 DNA sequence: TGTGCCAGCAGCCTCCGTTCTAGCGGGAGAGGCAATGAGCAGTTCTTC.

The chain combines TRBV5-3 with TRBJ2-3; 7 positions match TRBD2. TRBV5-3 counts as an open reading frame of uncertain function. The CDR3 is 17 residues long. Trimming cost V 4 bases and J 3 bases; bases outside gene matches: 14. The CDR3 protein is CARSPNRDYSRTDTQYF. CDR3 coding DNA: TGTGCCAGAAGCCCAAACCGGGACTACAGCAGGACAGATACGCAGTATTTT.

The J gene is TRBJ2-2, the V gene TRBV2; 12 bases agree with TRBD2. CDR1 and CDR2 (germline): SNHLY, FYNNEI. This CDR3 has 16 amino acids. V was clipped by 6 bases and J by 3 bases; unmatched bases: 5. The CDR3 DNA sequence: TGTGCCAGCAGAGGACTAGCGGGAACTTACACCGGGGAGCTGTTTTTT. Amino acid sequence: CASRGLAGTYTGELFF.

This clone was detected only once. The V and J genes are TRBV7-9 and TRBJ2-5, with D perhaps matching TRBD2 (6 bases). The CDR3 runs to 13 residues. Germline V gene sequence: CDR1 SEHNR, CDR2 FQNEAQ (reference sequence). V lost 1 base and J lost 7, with 10 bases in between. CDR3 sequence reads: CASSLEPAGTQYF. CDR3 bases: TGTGCCAGCAGCTTAGAACCAGCGGGGACCCAGTACTTC.

In this sample, this clone turned up a few times. The rearrangement uses TRBV9 and TRBJ1-6; D is unclear. Germline CDR1 reads SGDLS; CDR2 reads YYNGEE. This CDR3 comprises 15 residues. The V end lost 0 bases, the J end lost 3 bases, and 7 bases lay between the germline ends. The CDR3 loop is CASSVAGNYNSPLHF. CDR3 DNA sequence: TGTGCCAGCAGCGTAGCGGGGAACTATAATTCACCCCTCCACTTT.

The chain employs TRBV6-4 and TRBJ2-3; 12 bases fit TRBD2. The CDR3 has 16 residues. The ends lost 4 bases at V and 8 bases at J; junction bases unmatched: 10. Germline CDR1 MRHNA, CDR2 SNTAGT. CDR3 nucleotides: TGTGCCAGCAGTGTGGAGGCAGGGACTAGCGGGTCTACGCAGTATTTT. Its protein is CASSVEAGTSGSTQYF.

The chain combines TRBV28 with TRBJ1-4, with 7 bases identical to TRBD1. Germline V gene data show CDR1 as MDHEN and CDR2 as SYDVKM. Trimming cost V 5 bases and J 1 base; bases outside gene matches: 4. CDR3 length equals 15 residues. The CDR3 reads CASSPPGGTNEKLFF. Written as DNA, the CDR3 is TGTGCCAGCAGTCCCCCAGGGGGAACTAATGAAAAACTGTTTTTT.

V gene TRBV6-5 combines with J gene TRBJ1-1; TRBD1 matches at 7 bases. With V trimmed by 2 bases and J by 6 bases, 12 bases remained unmatched. The CDR3 runs to 16 residues. Looked up from germline, CDR1 is MNHEY and CDR2 is SVGAGI. The CDR3 spells CASSYTPLGTAAEAFF. DNA for the CDR3: TGTGCCAGCAGTTACACTCCCCTTGGGACAGCGGCTGAAGCTTTCTTT.

Only one count was recorded for this clone. This chain connects TRBV9 to TRBJ1-3; D is uncertain. Trimming stripped 0 bases from V and 4 bases from J, with 5 bases between. This CDR3 spans 13 amino acids. In germline, CDR1 is SGDLS, CDR2 YYNGEE. The CDR3 protein is CASSVESGNTIYF. CDR3 in DNA: TGTGCCAGCAGCGTAGAATCCGGAAACACCATATATTTT.